A single sample gave rise to the 20 T cell receptor beta chains below, sequenced in a study of vaccination effects on CD4 cells after COVID-19. Sequenced by immunoSEQ multiplex PCR; TCRdb stores in-frame clones only, minus some. The table records roughly 60,000 clones, 55% to 75% of them present only once. No antigen is known for these receptors. Once cultured for approximately ten days, the cells underwent separation to obtain CD4+ T cells. Sequencing used CD4+ T cells from PBMCs cultured without peptide, obtained before COVID-19 vaccination. The origin of the receptors is a human donor who had a prior SARS-CoV-2 infection.

The chain carries TRBV9 and TRBJ2-3, with a weak D call TRBD2 (5 bases). The CDR3 length is 17 residues. Germline V gives CDR1 SGDLS, CDR2 YYNGEE. Trimming removed 0 bases at V and 4 bases at J, with 18 bases between. The CDR3 reads CASSVAGLGEGPDTQYF. CDR3 DNA sequence: TGTGCCAGCAGCGTAGCTGGACTCGGAGAGGGCCCAGATACGCAGTATTTT.

The rearrangement joins TRBV12-3 or TRBV12-4 to TRBJ2-7; no reliable D call. The CDR3 runs 12 residues. Trimming took 2 bases from V and 0 from J, leaving 2 bases between them. CDR3 bases: TGTGCCAGCAGTTTATACTCCTACGAGCAGTACTTC. As protein: CASSLYSYEQYF.

This clone came up once. CDR3 nucleotides: TGTGCCAGCAGCCCCCTTTTGCGGACAGGGGTCGGCGAGCAGTACTTC. This encodes CASSPLLRTGVGEQYF. The gene calls are TRBV3-1 (or the pseudogene TRBV3-2) and TRBJ2-7, with TRBD1 matching over 9 bases. V was clipped by 4 bases and J by 6 bases; unmatched bases: 13. Per the germline V gene, CDR1 is LGHDT and CDR2 is YNNKEL (reference sequence). CDR3 length: 16 residues.

The rearrangement links TRBV27 to TRBJ2-7, with D perhaps given as TRBD1 or TRBD2 (5 bases each). The CDR3 is 15 residues long. V lost 4 bases to trimming and J lost 2 bases, with 15 bases between them. The germline gives CDR1 MNHEY, CDR2 SMNVEV (reference sequence). DNA for the CDR3: TGTGCCAGCAGTTCCACCTCGAGGGGCACCTACGAGCAGTACTTC. It specifies CASSSTSRGTYEQYF.

This chain joins TRBV18 and TRBJ2-7; 16 bases are shared with TRBD2. This CDR3 spans 16 amino acids. CDR1 and CDR2 (germline): KGHSH, LQKENI. The V gene end was trimmed by 0 bases and the J gene end by 5 bases; junction bases not matched to a gene: 1. CDR3 bases: TGTGCCAGCTCACCACCGGGGACTAGCGGGAGGGACGAGCAGTACTTC. Encoded protein: CASSPPGTSGRDEQYF.

This clone was found a few times. The chain joins TRBV19 to TRBJ1-4; the D gene is possibly TRBD1 (6 bases). CDR3 length equals 16 residues. Germline CDR1 LNHDA, CDR2 SQIVND (reference sequence). V lost 3 bases and J 3 bases, leaving 14 bases between the germline ends. CDR3 coding DNA: TGTGCCAGTAGTATGGGTACGGCAGGGGCTAATGAAAAACTGTTTTTT. Residues: CASSMGTAGANEKLFF.

J is TRBJ2-7 and V is TRBV2, with D unresolved. CDR1 and CDR2 from the germline V gene are SNHLY and FYNNEI. This CDR3 contains 11 residues. V shed 7 bases and J shed 4 bases, with 8 bases lying between them. The CDR3, as DNA: TGTGCCAGCACCGAGTTGTACGAGCAGTACTTC. The encoded protein is CASTELYEQYF.

The chain employs TRBV29-1 and TRBJ2-7; 7 bases map to TRBD1. This CDR3 region has 14 residues. Unmatched junction bases numbered 9, after V lost 3 bases and J lost 4 bases. CDR1 and CDR2 from the germline V gene are SQVTM and ANQGSEA. The CDR3 nucleotides are TGCAGCGTTGAGGTTTTCGCAGGGGGATACGAGCAGTACTTC. Residues: CSVEVFAGGYEQYF.

The V and J genes are TRBV6-2 or TRBV6-3 and TRBJ2-3, with TRBD2 identical over 10 bases. V dropped 2 bases and J dropped 3; count of bases not matched to a gene: 2. The CDR3 spans 15 residues. Germline V gives CDR1 MNHEY, CDR2 SVGEGT. CDR3 in amino acids: CASSYSGRATDTQYF. The CDR3 nucleotides read TGTGCCAGCAGTTACAGCGGGAGGGCGACAGATACGCAGTATTTT.

The chain employs TRBV5-4 and TRBJ1-1; possibly TRBD1 for D (6 bases). The germline V and J ends were trimmed by 4 bases and 1 base, with 11 bases remaining between them. The CDR3 is 14 amino acids. Germline values: CDR1 SGHNT, CDR2 YYREEE (reference sequence). The CDR3 spells CASSPSGQNTEAFF. As DNA, the CDR3 is TGTGCCAGCAGCCCCTCGGGACAGAACACTGAAGCTTTCTTT.

The chain has TRBV19 and TRBJ1-6, with 7 bases fitting TRBD1. V shed 3 bases and J 9 bases; nucleotides not matched to a gene: 14. The CDR3 spans 17 residues. CDR1 and CDR2 (germline): LNHDA, SQIVND (reference sequence). The CDR3 is CASSIDRAWGGSSPLHF. CDR3 in DNA: TGTGCCAGTAGTATCGACAGGGCTTGGGGAGGGAGTTCACCCCTCCACTTT.

This chain joins TRBV10-3 and TRBJ2-7, with D unresolved. This CDR3 contains 11 residues. The V end lost 6 bases, the J end lost 6 bases, and 9 bases lay between the germline ends. The V gene's germline CDR1 is ENHRY and CDR2 SYGVKD. The CDR3 region is CAISPGREQYF. CDR3 bases: TGTGCCATCAGCCCCGGTCGCGAGCAGTACTTC.

This clone was found once. The gene calls are TRBV21-1 and TRBJ2-3; the D call in the table, TRBD2, was not verified against the DNA. TRBV21-1 is assigned pseudogene status. The CDR3 consists of 8 residues. The CDR3 bases are TGTGCCAGCCTAGGGCAGTATTTT. Translated, it gives CASLGQYF.

Comments on this clone: This same CDR3 is encoded by further DNA sequences in the sample. V is TRBV11-2 and J is TRBJ2-7; D uncertain. The CDR3 loop spans 13 amino acids. Trimming cost V 0 bases and J 3 bases, with 6 bases left between them. Germline assignment: CDR1 SGHAT and CDR2 FQNNGV. CDR3 in amino acids: CASSLDRSYEQYF. The CDR3 nucleotides are TGTGCCAGCAGCTTAGATCGGAGCTACGAGCAGTACTTC.

This clone was picked up a small number of times. The CDR3 DNA sequence: TGCGCCAGCAGCGCACATAGGACAGGGGCGGAAAAACTGTTTTTT. It translates to CASSAHRTGAEKLFF. The rearrangement uses TRBV5-1 and TRBJ1-4; 9 positions agree with TRBD1. J lost 8 bases, V lost 4 bases, and 9 bases had no gene match. Germline values: CDR1 SGHRS, CDR2 YFSETQ. This CDR3 has 15 amino acids.

This clone was detected only once. J is TRBJ1-1 and V is TRBV9; D perhaps matches TRBD1 (6 bases). The CDR3 runs 16 residues. CDR1 is SGDLS and CDR2 is YYNGEE in the germline V gene. V dropped 4 bases and J dropped 1 base, with 17 bases sitting between them. CDR3: CASSTGLRRGNTEAFF. Here the CDR3 DNA reads TGTGCCAGCAGCACAGGGTTAAGGCGGGGGAACACTGAAGCTTTCTTT.

V gene TRBV28 combines with J gene TRBJ2-5; D call uncertain. The CDR3 is made up of 13 amino acids. Germline values: CDR1 MDHEN, CDR2 SYDVKM. The V gene lost 3 bases and the J gene lost 5 bases, with 10 bases spanning the gap. The CDR3 region has the DNA TGTGCCAGCAGTTTCGTAGGGCGGGAGACCCAGTACTTC. Protein: CASSFVGRETQYF. Together with reference TRBV28 and TRBJ2-5, the CDR3 gives the full variable domain: DVKVTQSSRYLVKRTGEKVFLECVQDMDHENMFWYRQDPGLGLRLIYFSYDVKMKEKGDIPEGYSVSREKKERFSLILESASTNQTSMYLCASSFVGRETQYFGPGTRLLVL.

The chain uses TRBV6-2 or TRBV6-3 and TRBJ1-5, with D unclear. CDR1 is MNHEY, CDR2 SVGEGT, per germline. V was trimmed by 5 bases and J by 4 bases, leaving 12 bases between them. The CDR3 spans 14 residues. The CDR3 loop is CASSPRALNQPQHF. The CDR3 bases are TGTGCCAGCAGTCCCCGGGCCCTAAATCAGCCCCAGCATTTT.

The chain combines TRBV2 with TRBJ1-2; tentatively, D is TRBD1 (5 bases). The CDR3 has 14 residues. The V gene lost 5 bases and the J gene lost 4 bases, with 14 bases spanning the gap. Germline CDR1 is SNHLY and CDR2 is FYNNEI. CDR3 coding DNA: TGTGCCAGCAGTAGTAGGACGGGACTCTATGGCTACACCTTC. Translation gives CASSSRTGLYGYTF.

DNA for the CDR3: TGTGCCAGCAGCGTAGGGGGGGGACAGGGTTATTACGAGCAGTACTTC. Its translation is CASSVGGGQGYYEQYF. This rearrangement joins TRBV9 to TRBJ2-7; the match to TRBD1 covers 9 bases. Unmatched junction bases numbered 8, after V lost 0 bases and J lost 4 bases. CDR1 SGDLS and CDR2 YYNGEE come from the germline V gene. The CDR3 is made up of 16 amino acids.